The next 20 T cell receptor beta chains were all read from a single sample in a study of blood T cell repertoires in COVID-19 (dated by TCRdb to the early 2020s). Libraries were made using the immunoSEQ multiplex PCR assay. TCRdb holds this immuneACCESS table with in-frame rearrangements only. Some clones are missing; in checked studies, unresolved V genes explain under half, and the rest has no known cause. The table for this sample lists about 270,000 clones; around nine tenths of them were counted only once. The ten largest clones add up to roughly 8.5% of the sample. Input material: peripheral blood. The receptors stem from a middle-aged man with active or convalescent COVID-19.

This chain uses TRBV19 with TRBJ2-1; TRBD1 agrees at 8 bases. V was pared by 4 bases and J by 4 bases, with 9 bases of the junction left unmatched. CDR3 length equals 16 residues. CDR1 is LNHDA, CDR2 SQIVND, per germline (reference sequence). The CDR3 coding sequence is TGTGCCAGTAGTACTCTTCCGGGACAGGTATACAATGAGCAGTTCTTC. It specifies CASSTLPGQVYNEQFF. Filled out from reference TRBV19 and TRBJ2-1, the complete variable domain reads DGGITQSPKYLFRKEGQNVTLSCEQNLNHDAMYWYRQDPGQGLRLIYYSQIVNDFQKGDIAEGYSVSREKKESFPLTVTSAQKNPTAFYLCASSTLPGQVYNEQFFGPGTRLTVL.

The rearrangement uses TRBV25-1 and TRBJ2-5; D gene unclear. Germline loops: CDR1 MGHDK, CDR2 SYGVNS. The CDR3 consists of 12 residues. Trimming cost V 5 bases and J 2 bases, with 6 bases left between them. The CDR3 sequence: CASSFEQETQYF. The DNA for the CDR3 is TGTGCCAGCAGTTTTGAGCAAGAGACCCAGTACTTC.

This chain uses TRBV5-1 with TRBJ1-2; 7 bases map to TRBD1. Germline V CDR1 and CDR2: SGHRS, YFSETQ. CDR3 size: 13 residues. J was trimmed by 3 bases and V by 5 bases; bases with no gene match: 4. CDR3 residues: CASSTRGHYGYTF. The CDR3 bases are TGCGCCAGCAGTACAAGGGGGCACTATGGCTACACCTTC.

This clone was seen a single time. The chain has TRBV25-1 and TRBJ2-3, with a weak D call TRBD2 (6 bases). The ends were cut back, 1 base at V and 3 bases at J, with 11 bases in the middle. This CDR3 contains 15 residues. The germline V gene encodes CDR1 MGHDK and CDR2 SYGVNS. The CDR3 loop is CASSEWGGPTDTQYF. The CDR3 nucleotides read TGTGCCAGCAGTGAATGGGGAGGTCCGACAGATACGCAGTATTTT.

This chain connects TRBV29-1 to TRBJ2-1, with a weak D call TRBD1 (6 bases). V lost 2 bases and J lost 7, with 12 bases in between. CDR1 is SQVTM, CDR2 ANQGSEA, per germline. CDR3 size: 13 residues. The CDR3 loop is CSVESSQGNEQFF. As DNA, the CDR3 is TGCAGCGTTGAATCATCACAGGGAAATGAGCAGTTCTTC.

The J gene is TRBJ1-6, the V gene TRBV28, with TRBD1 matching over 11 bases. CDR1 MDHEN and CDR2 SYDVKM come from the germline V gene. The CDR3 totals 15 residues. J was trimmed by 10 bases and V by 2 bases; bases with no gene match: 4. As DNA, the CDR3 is TGTGCCAGCAGTTTAGGACAGGGGGCACAGTCACCCCTCCACTTT. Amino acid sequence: CASSLGQGAQSPLHF.

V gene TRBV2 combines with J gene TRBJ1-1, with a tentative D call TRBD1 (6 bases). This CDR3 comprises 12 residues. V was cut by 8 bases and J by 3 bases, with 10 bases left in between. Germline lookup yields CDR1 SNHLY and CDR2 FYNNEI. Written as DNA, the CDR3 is TGTGCCAGCCGACAGGACCACACTGAAGCTTTCTTT. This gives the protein CASRQDHTEAFF.

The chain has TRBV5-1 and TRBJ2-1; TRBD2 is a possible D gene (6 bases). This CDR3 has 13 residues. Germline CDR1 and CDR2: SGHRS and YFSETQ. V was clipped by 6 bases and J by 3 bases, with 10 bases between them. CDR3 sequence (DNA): TGCGCCAGCATGGAGGGCAACTACAATGAGCAGTTCTTC. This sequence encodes CASMEGNYNEQFF.

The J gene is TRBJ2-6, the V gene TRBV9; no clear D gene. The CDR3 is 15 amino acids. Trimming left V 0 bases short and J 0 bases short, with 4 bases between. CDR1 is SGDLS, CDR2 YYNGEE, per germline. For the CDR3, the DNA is TGTGCCAGCAGCGTAGGACACTCTGGGGCCAACGTCCTGACTTTC. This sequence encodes CASSVGHSGANVLTF. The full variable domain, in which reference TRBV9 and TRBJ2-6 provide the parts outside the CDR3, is DSGVTQTPKHLITATGQRVTLRCSPRSGDLSVYWYQQSLDQGLQFLIQYYNGEERAKGNILERFSAQQFPDLHSELNLSSLELGDSALYFCASSVGHSGANVLTFGAGSRLTVL.

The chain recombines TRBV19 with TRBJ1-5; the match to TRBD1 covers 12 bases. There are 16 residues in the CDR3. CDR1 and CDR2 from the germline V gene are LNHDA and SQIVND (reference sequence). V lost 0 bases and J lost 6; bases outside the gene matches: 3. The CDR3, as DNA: TGTGCCAGTAGTATAGATGGGACAGGGGGCGGTCAGCCCCAGCATTTT. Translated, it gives CASSIDGTGGGQPQHF.

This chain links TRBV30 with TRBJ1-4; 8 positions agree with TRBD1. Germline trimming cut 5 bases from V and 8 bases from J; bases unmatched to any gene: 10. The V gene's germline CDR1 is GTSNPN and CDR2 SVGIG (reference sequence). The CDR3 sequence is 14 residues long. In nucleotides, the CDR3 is TGTGCCTGGGGGACAACAGGGGGACGCGAAAAACTGTTTTTT. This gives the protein CAWGTTGGREKLFF. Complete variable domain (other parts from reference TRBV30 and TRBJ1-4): SQTIHQWPATLVQPVGSPLSLECTVEGTSNPNLYWYRQAAGRGLQLLFYSVGIGQISSEVPQNLSASRPQDRQFILSSKKLLLSDSGFYLCAWGTTGGREKLFFGSGTQLSVL.

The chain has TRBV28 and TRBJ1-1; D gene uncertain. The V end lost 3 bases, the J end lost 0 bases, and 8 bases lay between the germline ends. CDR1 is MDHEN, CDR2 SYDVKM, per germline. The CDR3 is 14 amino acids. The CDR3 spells CASSFAELNTEAFF. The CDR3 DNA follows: TGTGCCAGCAGTTTCGCAGAACTGAACACTGAAGCTTTCTTT.

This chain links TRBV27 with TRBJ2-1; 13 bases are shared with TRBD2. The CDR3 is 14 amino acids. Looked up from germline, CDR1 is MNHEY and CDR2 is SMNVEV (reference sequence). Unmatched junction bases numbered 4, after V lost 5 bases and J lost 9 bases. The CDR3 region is CASSPGTSGIEQFF. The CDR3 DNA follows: TGTGCCAGCAGTCCCGGGACTAGCGGGATTGAGCAGTTCTTC.

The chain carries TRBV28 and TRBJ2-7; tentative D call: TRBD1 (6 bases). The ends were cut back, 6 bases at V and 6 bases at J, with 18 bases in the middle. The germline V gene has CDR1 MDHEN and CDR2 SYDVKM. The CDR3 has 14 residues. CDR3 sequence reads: CASSLLVGRGEQYF. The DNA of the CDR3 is TGTGCCAGCAGCCTACTTGTGGGCAGGGGCGAGCAGTACTTC. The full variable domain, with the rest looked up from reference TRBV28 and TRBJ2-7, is DVKVTQSSRYLVKRTGEKVFLECVQDMDHENMFWYRQDPGLGLRLIYFSYDVKMKEKGDIPEGYSVSREKKERFSLILESASTNQTSMYLCASSLLVGRGEQYFGPGTRLTVT.

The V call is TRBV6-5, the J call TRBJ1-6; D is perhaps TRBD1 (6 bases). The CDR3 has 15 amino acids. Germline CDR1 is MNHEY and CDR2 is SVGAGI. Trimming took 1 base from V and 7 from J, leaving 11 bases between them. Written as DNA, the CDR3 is TGTGCCAGCAGTTACTTACCACAGGGAAATTCACCCCTCCACTTT. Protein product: CASSYLPQGNSPLHF.

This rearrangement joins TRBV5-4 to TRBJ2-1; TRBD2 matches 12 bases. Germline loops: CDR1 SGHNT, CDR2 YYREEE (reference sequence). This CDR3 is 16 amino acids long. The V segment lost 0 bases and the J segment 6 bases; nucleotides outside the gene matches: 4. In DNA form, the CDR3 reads TGTGCCAGCAGCTTGGAGACTAGCGGGGGTCTCAATGAGCAGTTCTTC. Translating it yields CASSLETSGGLNEQFF.

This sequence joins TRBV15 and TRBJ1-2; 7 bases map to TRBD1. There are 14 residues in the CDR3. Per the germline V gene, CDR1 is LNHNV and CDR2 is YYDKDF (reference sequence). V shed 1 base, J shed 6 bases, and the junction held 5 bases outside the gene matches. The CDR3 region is CATSRGQGLHGYTF. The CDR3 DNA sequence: TGTGCCACCAGCAGAGGACAGGGTTTGCATGGCTACACCTTC.

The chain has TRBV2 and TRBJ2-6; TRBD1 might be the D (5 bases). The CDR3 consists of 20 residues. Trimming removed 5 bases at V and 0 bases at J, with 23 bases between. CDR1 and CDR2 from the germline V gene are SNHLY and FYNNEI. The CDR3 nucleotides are TGTGCCAGCAGTCCCCTTTCCACTACAGGCCCTTTCTCTGGGGCCAACGTCCTGACTTTC. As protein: CASSPLSTTGPFSGANVLTF.

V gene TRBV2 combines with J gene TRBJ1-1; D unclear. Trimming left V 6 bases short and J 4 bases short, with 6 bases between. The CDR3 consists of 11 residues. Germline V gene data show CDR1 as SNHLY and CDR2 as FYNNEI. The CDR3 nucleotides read TGTGCCAGCAGCCTACGCACTGAAGCTTTCTTT. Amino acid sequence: CASSLRTEAFF.

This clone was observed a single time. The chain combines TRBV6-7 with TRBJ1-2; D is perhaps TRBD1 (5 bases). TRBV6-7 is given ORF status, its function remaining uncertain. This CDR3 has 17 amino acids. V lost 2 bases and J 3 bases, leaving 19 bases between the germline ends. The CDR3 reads CASSYIFYRGKHYGYTF. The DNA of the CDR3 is TGTGCCAGCAGTTACATCTTTTATCGGGGGAAGCACTATGGCTACACCTTC.